This T cell receptor beta chain was profiled in a study of cytomegalovirus exposure and HLA in healthy donors. Overall study context: A previous analysis identified approximately 110 million unique TCR beta sequences derived from some 170 million T cells.

The CDR3 is 11 amino acids. CDR1 is GTSNPN, CDR2 SVGIG, per germline (reference sequence). The V and J ends lost 4 bases and 3 bases respectively, with 6 bases between them. The PCR contained 60 Vbeta and 13 Jbeta primers. Sequencing was performed with immunoSEQ multiplex PCR; in TCRdb, only in-frame clones are kept and a portion is missing. The data show about 57,000 clones, roughly 80% seen once. This clone occurred a few times. Material for sequencing was PBMCs. The TCR sequence derives from a man aged 25-40 years in good health and CMV-seronegative. The V and J genes are TRBV30 and TRBJ1-1; no reliable D call. The CDR3 sequence is CAWTRDTEAFF. In DNA, the CDR3 is TGTGCCTGGACCCGGGACACTGAAGCTTTCTTT.